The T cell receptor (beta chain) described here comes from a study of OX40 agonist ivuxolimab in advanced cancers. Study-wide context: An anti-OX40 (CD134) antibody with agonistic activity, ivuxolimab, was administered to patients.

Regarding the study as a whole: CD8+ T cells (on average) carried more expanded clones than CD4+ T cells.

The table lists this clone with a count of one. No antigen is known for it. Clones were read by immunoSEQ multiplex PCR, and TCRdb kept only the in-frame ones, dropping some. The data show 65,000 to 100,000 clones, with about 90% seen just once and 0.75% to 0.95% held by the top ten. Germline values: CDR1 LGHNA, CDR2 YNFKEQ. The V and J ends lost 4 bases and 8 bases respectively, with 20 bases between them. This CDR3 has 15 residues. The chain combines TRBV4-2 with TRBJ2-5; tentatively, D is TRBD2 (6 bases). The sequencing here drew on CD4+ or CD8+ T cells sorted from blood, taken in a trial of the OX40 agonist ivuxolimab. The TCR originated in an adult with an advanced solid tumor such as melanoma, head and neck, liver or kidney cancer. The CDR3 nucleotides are TGTGCCAGCAGCCCGCGTGGCGGGGCCGCGGGAACCCAGTACTTC. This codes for CASSPRGGAAGTQYF.